This is a list of T cell receptor beta chains from one sample in a study of cytomegalovirus exposure and HLA in healthy donors. Only in-frame clones appear in the TCRdb table, and some are missing; sequencing was by immunoSEQ multiplex PCR. The repertoire holds tens of thousands of clones, with 65% to 70% as singletons. The sequenced sample was PBMCs. These receptor sequences come from a man aged 40-49 years in good health and CMV-seropositive. CDR3s include the opening cysteine and the closing phenylalanine or tryptophan. The D gene is left open where the match is weak. Clone size appears in some rows only: once, few, many, or a class for an expanded clone.

>-|TRBD1|TRBJ1-5|TRBV28
TGTGCCAGCGGGACAGGGTTAAGCAATCAGCCCCAGCATTTT
CASGTGLSNQPQHF
>-|-|TRBJ2-7|TRBV6-5
TGTGCCAGCAGTTACTCCGCCAGGGGTGATACCTACGAGCAGTACTTC
CASSYSARGDTYEQYF
>-|-|TRBJ1-1|TRBV5-4
TGTGCCAGCAGCTTGGGGCCGGGAACTGAAGCTTTCTTT
CASSLGPGTEAFF
>-|TRBD2|TRBJ2-7|TRBV6-1
TGTGCCAGCAGTGAGATGCTAGCGGGAGACTATCGTTACGAGCAGTACTTC
CASSEMLAGDYRYEQYF
>-|TRBD2|TRBJ2-1|TRBV6-7
TGTGCCAGCAGTTACCTCCCGCTAGCGGGGACCTACAATGAGCAGTTCTTC
CASSYLPLAGTYNEQFF
>-|TRBD1|TRBJ1-4|TRBV12-5
TGTGCTAGTGGCTGCCGGGACAGGTTTTTT
CASGCRDRFF
>-|-|TRBJ1-4|TRBV27
TGTGCCAGCAGTCTTGGGGGCGATGAAAAACTGTTTTTT
CASSLGGDEKLFF
>-|-|TRBJ1-1|TRBV6-5
TGTGCCAGCAGTTACTCCGACAGGAACACTGAAGCTTTCTTT
CASSYSDRNTEAFF
>-|TRBD1|TRBJ1-1|TRBV14
TGTGCCAGCAGCCACAGACAGGGGAACACTGAAGCTTTCTTT
CASSHRQGNTEAFF
>-|TRBD1|TRBJ1-1|TRBV7-8
TGTGCCAGCAGCTTAAGACAGGGGTGGTCCCTGAACACTGAAGCTTTCTTT
CASSLRQGWSLNTEAFF
>-|-|TRBJ1-6|TRBV6-6
TGTGCCAGCAGTTTCGGGGGTGGCTCACCCCTCCACTTT
CASSFGGGSPLHF
>once|TRBD2|TRBJ2-7|TRBV10-3
TGTGCCATCAGTGAGTCATCTAGCGGGAGTTACGAGCAGTACTTC
CAISESSSGSYEQYF
>few|-|TRBJ1-2|TRBV5-6
TGTGCCAGCAGCTCTGGAGGGACCAGCTATGGCTACACCTTC
CASSSGGTSYGYTF
>few|-|TRBJ2-7|TRBV28
TGTGCCAGCCGACCGCAGGGCTCCTACGAGCAGTACTTC
CASRPQGSYEQYF
>-|-|TRBJ2-7|TRBV28
TGTGCCAGCAGTTTACGGGGTCCCTCCTACGAGCAGTACTTC
CASSLRGPSYEQYF
>-|-|TRBJ2-1|TRBV7-2
TGTGCCAGCAGCCAGGCACTCCACAATGAGCAGTTCTTC
CASSQALHNEQFF
>-|-|TRBJ1-5|TRBV7-9
TGTGCCAGCAGCTTGGGCGAAGGGGGGGCTGATCAGCCCCAGCATTTT
CASSLGEGGADQPQHF
>-|-|TRBJ1-1|TRBV6-6
TGTGCCAGCAGTTACGGGCAGCTCACTGAAGCTTTCTTT
CASSYGQLTEAFF
>-|-|TRBJ1-2|TRBV19
TGTGCCAGTAGTATAGTCTCAGGGAGCTACACCTTC
CASSIVSGSYTF
>-|-|TRBJ1-5|TRBV6-1
TGTGCCAGTTCCTCCGGGACACATAATCAGCCCCAGCATTTT
CASSSGTHNQPQHF
>-|TRBD1|TRBJ1-1|TRBV30
TGTGCCTGGAGTGGCGGTACAGGGGGCAACGTTTTCTTT
CAWSGGTGGNVFF
>-|-|TRBJ2-1|TRBV14
TGTGCCAGCAGCCAAGAAAGGGGGCTAGCCGGGGGCATTGAGCAGTTCTTC
CASSQERGLAGGIEQFF
>-|-|TRBJ1-1|TRBV10-3
TGTGCCACCAGCGACTCGGACACTGAAGCTTTCTTT
CATSDSDTEAFF
>-|TRBD1|TRBJ1-2|TRBV5-6
TGTGCCAGCAGCTTGGAGGCAGGGGGCGCGCGGGGCTACACCTTC
CASSLEAGGARGYTF
>few|TRBD1|TRBJ2-7|TRBV6-5
TGTGCCAGCAGCCCGGGGACAGGGAGTTGGGAGCAGTACTTC
CASSPGTGSWEQYF
>-|TRBD2|TRBJ2-7|TRBV15
TGTGCCACCAGCAGAGATATGGCTAGCGGGAGAAATAGCGAGCAGTACTTC
CATSRDMASGRNSEQYF
>few|TRBD1|TRBJ1-2|TRBV2
TGTGCCAGCACGAAGAGATCGGGTCAGGGGGCTTATGGCTACACCTTC
CASTKRSGQGAYGYTF
>-|-|TRBJ1-5|TRBV18
TGTGCCAGCTCACCTCCGCGGGGAGAAACCCAGCATTTT
CASSPPRGETQHF
>-|TRBD1|TRBJ1-2|TRBV30
TGTGCCTGGAGTGTCGGGACAGACTATGGCTACACCTTC
CAWSVGTDYGYTF
>-|TRBD1|TRBJ1-1|TRBV11-2
TGTGCCAGCAGCCCACAGGACAGGGTCACTGAAGCTTTCTTT
CASSPQDRVTEAFF
>-|TRBD1|TRBJ2-7|TRBV30
TGTGCCTGGAGGAGGACAGGCGACTCCTACGAGCAGTACTTC
CAWRRTGDSYEQYF
>few|-|TRBJ1-1|TRBV5-4
TGTGCCACCGCGGGGCAGAGGAACACTGAAGCTTTCTTT
CATAGQRNTEAFF
>-|TRBD2|TRBJ2-1|TRBV2
TGTGCCAGCAGTGGGTCGGGACTAGCCTACAATGAGCAGTTCTTC
CASSGSGLAYNEQFF